This paragraph covers one T cell receptor (beta chain) sequence. The entry originates in a study of tumor-infiltrating lymphocytes in primary liver carcinoma. Study details: Stage T1-T3 N0M0 and a size of about 4 to 11 cm characterized the tumors.

CDR3 length equals 11 residues. In germline, CDR1 is DFQATT, CDR2 SNEGSKA (reference sequence). V lost 5 bases and J 2 bases, leaving 5 bases between the germline ends. Both RNA and DNA were isolated together from approximately 22-30 mg of bulk tissue that had not been sorted. Five separate regions of each tumor underwent sampling. Over 85% of the cells in every tumor sample were viable tumor cells. Using a constant-region primer together with ProtoScript II reverse transcriptase, TCR beta cDNA was made from around 500 ng of total RNA. Generation of the TCR beta libraries relied on three nested multiplex PCR rounds using slightly modified ARM-PCR. Use of TRBV1-TRBV30 forward primers with a C-beta reverse primer characterized the first two PCR rounds, which lasted around 9 cycles each. TCRdb ran MiXCR on the multiplex PCR reads and lists one entry per CDR3 protein. The profile shows 50,000 or so distinct CDR3 sequences, around 73% of them singletons.

The J gene is TRBJ2-3, the V gene TRBV20-1; D is unresolved. Sequencing was done on a sample of liver tumor tissue from sampling region 5. Sample subset: tumor region T5, tumor centre. This clonotype was sampled from a man between 40 and 49 years old with primary liver carcinoma and hepatitis B virus infection. The CDR3 sequence is CSALLTDTQYF. Written as DNA, the CDR3 is TGCAGTGCTCTCCTCACAGATACGCAGTATTTT.